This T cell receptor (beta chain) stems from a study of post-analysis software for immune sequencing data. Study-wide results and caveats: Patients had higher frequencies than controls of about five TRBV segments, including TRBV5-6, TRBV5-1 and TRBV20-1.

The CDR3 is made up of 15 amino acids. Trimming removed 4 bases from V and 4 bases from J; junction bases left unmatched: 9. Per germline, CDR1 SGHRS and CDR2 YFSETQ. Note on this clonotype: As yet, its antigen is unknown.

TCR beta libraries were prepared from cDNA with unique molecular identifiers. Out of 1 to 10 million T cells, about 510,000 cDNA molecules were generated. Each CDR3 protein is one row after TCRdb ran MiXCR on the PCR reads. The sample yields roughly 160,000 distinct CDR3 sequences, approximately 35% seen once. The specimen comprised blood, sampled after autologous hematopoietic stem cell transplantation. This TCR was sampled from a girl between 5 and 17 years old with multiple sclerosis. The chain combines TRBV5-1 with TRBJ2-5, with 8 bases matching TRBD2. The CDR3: CASSPVAGGSETQYF. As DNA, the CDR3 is TGCGCCAGCAGCCCCGTGGCGGGAGGCTCAGAGACCCAGTACTTC.